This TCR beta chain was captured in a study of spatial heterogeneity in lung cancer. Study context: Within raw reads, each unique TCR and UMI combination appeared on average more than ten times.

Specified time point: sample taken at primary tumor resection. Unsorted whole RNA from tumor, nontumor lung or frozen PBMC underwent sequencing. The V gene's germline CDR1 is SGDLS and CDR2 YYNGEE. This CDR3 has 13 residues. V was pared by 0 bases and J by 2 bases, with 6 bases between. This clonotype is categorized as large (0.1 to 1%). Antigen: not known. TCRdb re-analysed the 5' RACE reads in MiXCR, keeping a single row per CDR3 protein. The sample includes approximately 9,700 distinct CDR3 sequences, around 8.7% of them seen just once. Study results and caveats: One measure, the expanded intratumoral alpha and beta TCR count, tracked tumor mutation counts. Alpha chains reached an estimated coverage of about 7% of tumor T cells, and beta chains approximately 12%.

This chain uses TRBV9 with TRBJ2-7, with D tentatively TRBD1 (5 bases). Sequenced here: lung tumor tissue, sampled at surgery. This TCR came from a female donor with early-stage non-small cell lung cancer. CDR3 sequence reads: CASSVADTYEQYF. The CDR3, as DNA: TGTGCCAGCAGCGTAGCGGACACCTACGAGCAGTACTTC. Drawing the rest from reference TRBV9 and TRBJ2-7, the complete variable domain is DSGVTQTPKHLITATGQRVTLRCSPRSGDLSVYWYQQSLDQGLQFLIQYYNGEERAKGNILERFSAQQFPDLHSELNLSSLELGDSALYFCASSVADTYEQYFGPGTRLTVT.